The sequence of this T cell receptor beta chain was determined in a study of blood T cell repertoires in COVID-19. In the source study's methods: Estimates of nucleated cell counts were drawn from the amplification of reference gene primers. This table comes from immunoSEQ multiplex PCR, and its TCRdb copy is limited to in-frame clones, with some not included. V and J calls and clone size follow that table, whereas D and trimming were derived from the DNA. The sample consists of 150,000 to 200,000 clones, less than 85% of them appearing once. The V gene's germline CDR1 is SGHAT and CDR2 FQNNGV. The CDR3 runs 13 residues. Trimming shortened V by 5 bases and J by 6 bases, and 11 bases separated the two germline ends.

This TCR was recovered from a woman older than 75 with acute or convalescent COVID-19. Material for sequencing was peripheral blood. This chain connects TRBV11-2 to TRBJ2-1; D is undetermined. CDR3 nucleotide sequence: TGTGCCAGCAGCCGAGGATTGGTCAATGAGCAGTTCTTC. Translated, it gives CASSRGLVNEQFF. Full variable domain (remainder filled in from reference TRBV11-2 and TRBJ2-1): EAGVAQSPRYKIIEKRQSVAFWCNPISGHATLYWYQQILGQGPKLLIQFQNNGVVDDSQLPKDRFSAERLKGVDSTLKIQPAKLEDSAVYLCASSRGLVNEQFFGPGTRLTVL.